This T cell receptor beta chain was sequenced during a study of control samples from healthy donors and cancer patients (dated by TCRdb to 2020 to 2021). Libraries were constructed by the immunoSEQ multiplex PCR assay. TCRdb provides this immuneACCESS table in a form limited to in-frame rearrangements. Some clones are lacking; in checked studies, under half of them reflect an unresolved V gene, and why the rest are absent is not known. This sample comprises some 74,000 clones, about 94% of them detected only once. The leading ten clones occupy under 3.5% of the sample. In the case of this clone: Its binding antigen is unknown. No per-base quality is available; no much larger clone lies one base away.

The CDR3 starts with the cysteine, ends with the phenylalanine, and has 13 residues. This entry keeps only the CDR3 DNA: 39 bases, framed from base 1. CDR1 is given as SGHRS and CDR2 as YFSETQ, both from the germline V gene. V is shortened by 1 base, J by 3 bases, and the region joining them spans 7 bases. The sample was blood. The clonotype was recovered from a woman in her thirties in good health. Recombination joined TRBV5-1 with TRBJ1-1; a weak D assignment points to TRBD1 (5 bases agree). The sequenced DNA: TGCGCCAGCAGCTTGAAAGGGGACACTGAAGCTTTCTTT. It specifies CASSLKGDTEAFF. Extended through the reference TRBV5-1 and TRBJ1-1 proteins, this CDR3 yields the full variable domain: KAGVTQTPRYLIKTRGQQVTLSCSPISGHRSVSWYQQTPGQGLQFLFEYFSETQRNKGNFPGRFSGRQFSNSRSEMNVSTLELGDSALYLCASSLKGDTEAFFGQGTRLTVV.